Following are 21 T cell receptor beta chains from one sample sequenced in a study of blood T cell repertoires in COVID-19. Data came from immunoSEQ multiplex PCR; TCRdb stores just in-frame clones and leaves some out. The sample gives around 200,000 clones, about 83% of which show up once; approximately 2.9% is in the top ten. The sequencing input was peripheral blood. The receptor source for this set is a man in his fifties or sixties with active or convalescent COVID-19.

The rearrangement uses TRBV10-3 and TRBJ2-5, with D unresolved. The V end lost 3 bases, the J end lost 3 bases, and 11 bases lay between the germline ends. The CDR3 runs 14 residues. Germline V gene sequence: CDR1 ENHRY, CDR2 SYGVKD. The CDR3 reads CAISENSNEETQYF. In DNA form, the CDR3 reads TGTGCCATCAGTGAAAACTCTAACGAAGAGACCCAGTACTTC.

This chain links TRBV7-9 with TRBJ2-1; D possibly corresponds to TRBD2 (6 bases). The CDR3 has 16 amino acids. V lost 5 bases and J 6 bases, leaving 20 bases between the germline ends. CDR1 is SEHNR, CDR2 FQNEAQ, per germline (reference sequence). The CDR3 loop reads CASSPPGLLVGNEQFF. As DNA, the CDR3 is TGTGCCAGCAGCCCCCCGGGACTCCTAGTCGGCAATGAGCAGTTCTTC.

The chain links TRBV24-1 to TRBJ2-1; D unclear. Trimming took off 4 bases at V and 4 bases at J, with 4 bases between the two ends. Germline loops: CDR1 KGHDR, CDR2 SFDVKD. This CDR3 region has 12 residues. CDR3 sequence (DNA): TGTGCCACCAGTGACGAGTACAATGAGCAGTTCTTC. It encodes CATSDEYNEQFF.

The chain has TRBV2 and TRBJ2-1, with 8 bases lining up with TRBD2. The length of the CDR3 is 15 residues. The germline gives CDR1 SNHLY, CDR2 FYNNEI. Unmatched junction bases numbered 3, after V lost 1 base and J lost 4 bases. The CDR3 DNA reads as TGTGCCAGCAGTGAAGAGGGACTAGGGTACAATGAGCAGTTCTTC. Its protein product is CASSEEGLGYNEQFF.

The CDR3 region has the DNA TGCGCCAGCAGCCAAGTTCATGGTGGGGCGAGCACAGATACGCAGTATTTT. Its protein product is CASSQVHGGASTDTQYF. This chain joins TRBV4-1 and TRBJ2-3, with a tentative D call TRBD1 (5 bases). V lost 1 base to trimming and J lost 0 bases, with 14 bases between them. The CDR3 sequence is 17 residues long. The germline V gene encodes CDR1 MGHRA and CDR2 YSYEKL.

The chain carries TRBV6-4 and TRBJ2-1; 9 bases match TRBD2. The CDR3 has 17 residues. The germline V gene has CDR1 MRHNA and CDR2 SNTAGT. V trimming: 2 bases; J trimming: 4 bases; junction bases outside the gene matches: 9. In DNA form, the CDR3 reads TGTGCCAGCAGTGACCCGTCGGGACTAGCAGGATACAATGAGCAGTTCTTC. Translated, it gives CASSDPSGLAGYNEQFF.

This clone was recorded a few times. This rearrangement joins TRBV28 to TRBJ1-2, with D possibly TRBD1 on 5 matching bases. Trimming removed 2 bases at V and 2 bases at J, with 6 bases between. The CDR3 extends over 13 amino acids. CDR1 and CDR2 from the germline V gene are MDHEN and SYDVKM. CDR3 amino acids: CASSLGGNYGYTF. CDR3 nucleotide sequence: TGTGCCAGCAGTTTAGGGGGGAACTATGGCTACACCTTC.

The chain couples TRBV6-2 or TRBV6-3 to TRBJ2-2; the match to TRBD2 covers 9 bases. Germline V gene sequence: CDR1 MNHEY, CDR2 SVGEGT. This CDR3 contains 18 residues. The V and J ends lost 7 bases and 4 bases, in that order; junction bases with no gene match: 16. The CDR3 spells CASNPTGAGGGLTGELFF. The CDR3 nucleotides read TGTGCCAGCAACCCGACGGGAGCGGGGGGCGGGCTCACCGGGGAGCTGTTTTTT.

CDR3 in amino acids: CASSYLGGAGGTEQFF. The CDR3 nucleotides read TGCGCCAGCAGTTACTTGGGTGGGGCAGGGGGCACTGAGCAGTTCTTC. V gene TRBV5-1 combines with J gene TRBJ2-1, with TRBD1 identical over 8 bases. With 5 bases clipped from V and 9 bases from J, the junction kept 16 bases outside the gene matches. CDR3 length: 16 residues. Per germline, CDR1 SGHRS and CDR2 YFSETQ.

The chain uses TRBV19 and TRBJ2-7, with TRBD2 matching 9 bases. This CDR3 comprises 16 residues. V shed 0 bases and J 5 bases; nucleotides not matched to a gene: 8. From germline, CDR1 is LNHDA and CDR2 SQIVND (reference sequence). In DNA form, the CDR3 reads TGTGCCAGTAGTATAGAAATGAAGCGGGAGGACAACGAGCAGTACTTC. Translation gives CASSIEMKREDNEQYF.

The V and J genes are TRBV11-2 and TRBJ2-7; a weak D match, TRBD2 (5 bases). V shed 5 bases and J shed 0 bases, with 8 bases lying between them. The CDR3 length is 13 residues. Germline-derived CDR1 and CDR2 are SGHAT and FQNNGV. CDR3 sequence reads: CASSLGSSYEQYF. The DNA for the CDR3 is TGTGCCAGCAGCCTGGGGAGCTCCTACGAGCAGTACTTC.

The chain has TRBV13 and TRBJ1-1; 7 bases match TRBD1. This CDR3 contains 14 residues. Germline trimming cut 1 base from V and 5 bases from J; bases unmatched to any gene: 4. The germline CDR1 and CDR2 sequences are PRHDT and FYEKMQ (reference sequence). The CDR3 region is CASSLVQGRTEAFF. CDR3 DNA: TGTGCCAGCAGCTTAGTACAGGGGCGGACTGAAGCTTTCTTT.

The chain links TRBV5-1 to TRBJ2-4; 7 bases line up with TRBD1. Germline CDR1 is SGHRS and CDR2 is YFSETQ. This CDR3 spans 14 amino acids. With V trimmed by 3 bases and J by 6 bases, 6 bases remained unmatched. CDR3 in amino acids: CASSSRDSRNIQYF. DNA for the CDR3: TGCGCCAGCAGCTCCCGGGACAGTAGAAACATTCAGTACTTC.

In DNA, the CDR3 is TGCGCCAGCAGCCAAGCCGGTAGCCCGTGGGCTAATGAAAAACTGTTTTTT. Translating it yields CASSQAGSPWANEKLFF. The chain combines TRBV4-1 with TRBJ1-4; D gene uncertain. CDR1 MGHRA and CDR2 YSYEKL come from the germline V gene. The ends were cut back, 1 base at V and 3 bases at J, with 15 bases in the middle. The CDR3 is 17 residues long.

This clone was observed a single time. This chain links TRBV7-2 with TRBJ1-2; D is unclear. Per germline, CDR1 SGHTA and CDR2 FQGNSA. The CDR3 spans 13 residues. V was trimmed by 2 bases and J by 3 bases, leaving 7 bases between them. DNA for the CDR3: TGTGCCAGCAGCTTATCCGGGGACTATGGCTACACCTTC. It translates to CASSLSGDYGYTF.

The chain couples TRBV5-1 to TRBJ2-7, with TRBD1 matching 12 bases. This CDR3 region has 14 residues. Germline assignment: CDR1 SGHRS and CDR2 YFSETQ. V gave up 4 bases and J gave up 6 bases; unmatched junction bases: 5. Here the CDR3 DNA reads TGCGCCAGCAGCGGTGGGACAGGGGGCGGCGAGCAGTACTTC. Its protein is CASSGGTGGGEQYF. The full variable domain, in which reference TRBV5-1 and TRBJ2-7 provide the parts outside the CDR3, is KAGVTQTPRYLIKTRGQQVTLSCSPISGHRSVSWYQQTPGQGLQFLFEYFSETQRNKGNFPGRFSGRQFSNSRSEMNVSTLELGDSALYLCASSGGTGGGEQYFGPGTRLTVT.

This rearrangement joins TRBV18 to TRBJ2-3; TRBD1 aligns across 7 bases. The CDR3 contains 16 residues. Germline V gene data show CDR1 as KGHSH and CDR2 as LQKENI. The V and J ends lost 4 bases and 3 bases, in that order; junction bases with no gene match: 10. The CDR3, as DNA: TGTGCCAGCTCACGAACAGGGGACCCCGGTACAGATACGCAGTATTTT. This encodes CASSRTGDPGTDTQYF.

This clone was detected a few times. The chain joins TRBV19 to TRBJ1-2, with 9 bases fitting TRBD1. J lost 3 bases, V lost 8 bases, and 13 bases had no gene match. CDR3 length: 16 residues. CDR1 is LNHDA, CDR2 SQIVND, per germline (reference sequence). The CDR3 protein is CASFTGTGIGDYGYTF. The CDR3 bases are TGTGCCAGTTTTACCGGGACAGGGATTGGTGACTATGGCTACACCTTC.

The gene calls are TRBV19 and TRBJ1-4, with D possibly TRBD1 on 6 matching bases. Germline loops: CDR1 LNHDA, CDR2 SQIVND (reference sequence). V was cut by 0 bases and J by 8 bases, with 16 bases left in between. This CDR3 spans 16 amino acids. Here the CDR3 reads CASSIDTQGSGEKLFF. In DNA form, the CDR3 reads TGTGCCAGTAGTATAGACACTCAGGGGTCGGGCGAAAAACTGTTTTTT.

This clone came up once. This CDR3 reads CASARVKDTEAFF. The CDR3 DNA is TGTGCCAGCGCCAGGGTTAAGGACACTGAAGCTTTCTTT. The gene calls are TRBV2 and TRBJ1-1, with D perhaps matching TRBD1 (5 bases). V lost 8 bases, J lost 3 bases, and 13 bases lay in between. The CDR3 loop spans 13 amino acids. Germline V lookup: CDR1 SNHLY, CDR2 FYNNEI.

The rearrangement uses TRBV7-2 and TRBJ2-5, with D possibly TRBD2 on 5 matching bases. The CDR3 loop spans 13 amino acids. Trimming removed 1 base at V and 14 bases at J, with 17 bases between. Germline-derived CDR1 and CDR2 are SGHTA and FQGNSA. Here the CDR3 reads CASSLEVGLVFYF. DNA of the CDR3: TGTGCCAGCAGCTTAGAGGTCGGACTGGTCTTTTACTTC.